This T cell receptor (beta chain) stems from a study of blood T cell repertoires in COVID-19. Study-level information: From the United States, Italy and Spain came samples of acute and convalescent COVID-19. T cells, B-cell-depleted T cells, or PBMCs supplied cDNA or gDNA.

Germline loops: CDR1 GTSNPN, CDR2 SVGIG (reference sequence). This CDR3 has 15 residues. V was cut by 3 bases and J by 4 bases, with 16 bases left in between. This clone was picked up a small number of times. Original handling: How many nucleated cells were present was estimated from reference gene primer amplification. Measured with immunoSEQ multiplex PCR; TCRdb has only the in-frame clones, and not every one. V and J calls plus clone size are reproduced from that table; the DNA served to infer D and trimming. The profile covers some 210,000 clones, with about nine tenths appearing a single time and under 7.5% taken by the ten largest.

Sequencing used peripheral blood. This sequence joins TRBV30 and TRBJ1-3, with D possibly being TRBD1 (6 bases). This clonotype was sampled from a man between 60 and 75 years old who had recovered from COVID-19. In nucleotides, the CDR3 is TGTGCCTGGAGCACCGACGGGACAAAGGGAAACACCATATATTTT. Protein sequence: CAWSTDGTKGNTIYF.